This T cell receptor (beta chain) originates from a study of cytotoxic CD8 clonotypes in ibrutinib-treated CLL. The data were produced by immunoSEQ multiplex PCR, yet TCRdb's version contains in-frame clones alone and is incomplete. Of roughly 110,000 clones listed, under 70% were seen once; the top ten hold 37%. CDR1 MGHDK and CDR2 SYGVNS come from the germline V gene. The CDR3 is 15 residues long. The V end lost 4 bases, the J end lost 2 bases, and 13 bases lay between the germline ends. This chain uses TRBV25-1 with TRBJ2-3; TRBD1 is a possible D gene (6 bases). The origin of this receptor is a human donor with chronic lymphocytic leukemia. Material: PBMCs, obtained after 24 months of ibrutinib treatment. CDR3 residues: CASSVNRAITDTQYF. The CDR3 region has the DNA TGTGCCAGCAGTGTAAACAGGGCGATCACAGATACGCAGTATTTT.